The 25 T cell receptor beta chains below come from one sample, sequenced in a study of shared clonotypes between healthy human individuals. Data came from immunoSEQ multiplex PCR; TCRdb stores just in-frame clones and leaves some out. The sample includes around 690,000 clones, less than 95% of them seen just once. The sample taken for sequencing was memory CD8+ T cells from PBMCs. Subset specified: CD45RO+ cells pooled with CCR7-negative TemRA cells. These receptors came from a man aged 18 to 29 in good health. Some clones in this sample may be carry-over from other donors' samples.

The rearrangement joins TRBV5-4 to TRBJ2-5; tentative D call: TRBD1 (5 bases). The CDR3 contains 13 residues. Trimming left V 4 bases short and J 2 bases short, with 9 bases between. Germline V lookup: CDR1 SGHNT, CDR2 YYREEE (reference sequence). CDR3 bases: TGTGCCAGCAGCGACAGCGTGCAAGAGACCCAGTACTTC. The encoded protein is CASSDSVQETQYF.

The chain joins TRBV7-9 to TRBJ2-7; D ambiguous. Trimming took 5 bases from V and 2 from J, leaving 10 bases between them. This CDR3 has 13 residues. The germline gives CDR1 SEHNR, CDR2 FQNEAQ (reference sequence). CDR3 residues: CASSLALAYEQYF. Here the CDR3 DNA reads TGTGCCAGCAGCCTTGCTCTTGCCTACGAGCAGTACTTC.

This clone was seen a few times. The chain carries TRBV7-6 and TRBJ2-2, with D hard to call. V shed 1 base and J shed 0 bases, with 3 bases lying between them. This CDR3 spans 14 amino acids. From germline, CDR1 is SGHVS and CDR2 FNYEAQ. The DNA for the CDR3 is TGTGCCAGCAGCTTAGGGGCGAACACCGGGGAGCTGTTTTTT. Amino acid sequence: CASSLGANTGELFF.

This clone showed up just once. This chain connects TRBV7-9 to TRBJ2-5; possibly TRBD1 or TRBD2 for D (5 bases each). The CDR3 extends over 16 amino acids. Trimming pared 2 bases from V and 1 base from J, leaving 14 bases between. Looked up from germline, CDR1 is SEHNR and CDR2 is FQNEAQ (reference sequence). CDR3: CASSLTGTGPQETQYF. The CDR3 region has the DNA TGTGCCAGCAGCTTAACTGGAACGGGGCCCCAAGAGACCCAGTACTTC.

The rearrangement joins TRBV28 to TRBJ2-3, with TRBD2 identical over 9 bases. The CDR3 has 16 amino acids. Germline V lookup: CDR1 MDHEN, CDR2 SYDVKM. V dropped 6 bases and J dropped 4; count of bases not matched to a gene: 11. The CDR3 spells CASREGAGGTADTQYF. The CDR3 DNA follows: TGTGCCAGCAGGGAGGGAGCGGGAGGCACCGCAGATACGCAGTATTTT.

The rearrangement joins TRBV30 to TRBJ2-2; no definite D call. CDR1 is GTSNPN and CDR2 is SVGIG in the germline V gene (reference sequence). CDR3 length equals 13 residues. The V end was cut by 5 bases, the J end by 7 bases, with 14 bases between. The CDR3 region has the DNA TGTGCCTGGGTTGAGGCCTTATACGGGGAGCTGTTTTTT. Residues: CAWVEALYGELFF.

The chain carries TRBV25-1 and TRBJ2-1; D assignment may be TRBD1 or TRBD2 (5 bases each). The CDR3 runs 14 residues. Germline V gene sequence: CDR1 MGHDK, CDR2 SYGVNS. V lost 8 bases and J lost 0, with 11 bases in between. The CDR3 loop reads CASDKGTSYNEQFF. In DNA form, the CDR3 reads TGTGCCAGCGATAAGGGGACCTCCTACAATGAGCAGTTCTTC. The full variable domain, in which reference TRBV25-1 and TRBJ2-1 provide the parts outside the CDR3, is EADIYQTPRYLVIGTGKKITLECSQTMGHDKMYWYQQDPGMELHLIHYSYGVNSTEKGDLSSESTVSRIRTEHFPLTLESARPSHTSQYLCASDKGTSYNEQFFGPGTRLTVL.

The J gene is TRBJ1-5, the V gene TRBV28, with D tentatively TRBD1 (5 bases). The CDR3 has 16 residues. Trimming stripped 5 bases from V and 1 base from J, with 15 bases between. Germline loops: CDR1 MDHEN, CDR2 SYDVKM. The CDR3 here is CASSLNRKRSNQPQHF. DNA of the CDR3: TGTGCCAGCAGTCTCAACAGGAAGCGAAGCAATCAGCCCCAGCATTTT. Complete variable domain (other parts from reference TRBV28 and TRBJ1-5): DVKVTQSSRYLVKRTGEKVFLECVQDMDHENMFWYRQDPGLGLRLIYFSYDVKMKEKGDIPEGYSVSREKKERFSLILESASTNQTSMYLCASSLNRKRSNQPQHFGDGTRLSIL.

This chain links TRBV7-8 with TRBJ2-5, with 14 positions matching TRBD2. The CDR3 is 15 amino acids. J lost 4 bases, V lost 5 bases, and 3 bases had no gene match. Germline CDR1 is SGHVS and CDR2 is FQNEAQ. Written as DNA, the CDR3 is TGTGCCAGCAGCCCAGGACTAGCGGGAGGAGAGACCCAGTACTTC. It translates to CASSPGLAGGETQYF. The full variable domain, in which reference TRBV7-8 and TRBJ2-5 provide the parts outside the CDR3, is GAGVSQSPRYKVAKRGQDVALRCDPISGHVSLFWYQQALGQGPEFLTYFQNEAQLDKSGLPSDRFFAERPEGSVSTLKIQRTQQEDSAVYLCASSPGLAGGETQYFGPGTRLLVL.

This clone showed up just once. The chain couples TRBV6-5 to TRBJ2-7, with D perhaps TRBD1 (5 bases). Per the germline V gene, CDR1 is MNHEY and CDR2 is SVGAGI. V lost 0 bases and J 1 base, leaving 13 bases between the germline ends. This CDR3 has 16 residues. The CDR3 loop reads CASSYSRGTASYEQYF. The CDR3 region has the DNA TGTGCCAGCAGTTACTCTAGGGGAACCGCATCCTACGAGCAGTACTTC.

The CDR3 sequence: CASRQLRPWGTDTQYF. CDR3 bases: TGTGCCAGCAGACAACTCAGACCCTGGGGAACAGATACGCAGTATTTT. The gene calls are TRBV28 and TRBJ2-3; unclear D gene. The CDR3 spans 16 residues. V was shortened by 6 bases and J by 3 bases, with 19 bases between the two germline ends. Germline V gives CDR1 MDHEN, CDR2 SYDVKM.

The V and J genes are TRBV28 and TRBJ2-5, with a weak D call TRBD2 (6 bases). The CDR3 consists of 16 residues. Trimming stripped 3 bases from V and 5 bases from J, with 19 bases between. Germline V gives CDR1 MDHEN, CDR2 SYDVKM. CDR3 DNA: TGTGCCAGCAGTTTCCATAGGGACTTCAAAGGGGAGACCCAGTACTTC. Amino acid sequence: CASSFHRDFKGETQYF.

The J gene is TRBJ2-7, the V gene TRBV7-2, with D hard to call. CDR1 is SGHTA, CDR2 FQGNSA, per germline. The CDR3 has 14 amino acids. Trimming pared 3 bases from V and 0 bases from J, leaving 9 bases between. This chain's CDR3 is CASSFFGSSYEQYF. DNA of the CDR3: TGTGCCAGCAGCTTCTTCGGGTCCTCCTACGAGCAGTACTTC. Supplemented by reference TRBV7-2 and TRBJ2-7, the full variable domain reads GAGVSQSPSNKVTEKGKDVELRCDPISGHTALYWYRQSLGQGLEFLIYFQGNSAPDKSGLPSDRFSAERTGGSVSTLTIQRTQQEDSAVYLCASSFFGSSYEQYFGPGTRLTVT.

The chain employs TRBV5-1 and TRBJ2-7; D is perhaps TRBD2 (5 bases). In germline, CDR1 is SGHRS, CDR2 YFSETQ. Between the trimmed V and J ends, which lost 0 bases and 1 base, there was a span of 8 bases. The CDR3 extends over 14 amino acids. CDR3 protein: CASSLELGSYEQYF. DNA of the CDR3: TGCGCCAGCAGCTTGGAACTAGGGTCCTACGAGCAGTACTTC.

The chain couples TRBV27 to TRBJ2-7; D assignment may be TRBD1 or TRBD2 (5 bases each). The CDR3 has 17 amino acids. Trimming cost V 3 bases and J 2 bases, with 20 bases left between them. Germline loops: CDR1 MNHEY, CDR2 SMNVEV (reference sequence). CDR3 DNA: TGTGCCAGCAGTTTTTCTCCTTGGGGCGGGCGCCCCTACGAGCAGTACTTC. Its translation is CASSFSPWGGRPYEQYF.

The chain couples TRBV28 to TRBJ2-1; no firm D call. The germline CDR1 and CDR2 sequences are MDHEN and SYDVKM. The CDR3 consists of 16 residues. The V and J ends lost 3 bases and 2 bases respectively, with 14 bases between them. The CDR3 nucleotides are TGTGCCAGCAGTTTGAGTCGACCTATTACCTACAATGAGCAGTTCTTC. Translation gives CASSLSRPITYNEQFF.

The chain joins TRBV27 to TRBJ2-6, with D possibly matching TRBD1 (6 bases). Germline V gene data show CDR1 as MNHEY and CDR2 as SMNVEV (reference sequence). The CDR3 is made up of 17 amino acids. V shed 3 bases and J shed 0 bases, with 12 bases lying between them. The CDR3 DNA reads as TGTGCCAGCAGTTTCCTCACAGGGCCCTCTGGGGCCAACGTCCTGACTTTC. It translates to CASSFLTGPSGANVLTF. Based on the CDR3 plus reference TRBV27 and TRBJ2-6, the full variable domain is EAQVTQNPRYLITVTGKKLTVTCSQNMNHEYMSWYRQDPGLGLRQIYYSMNVEVTDKGDVPEGYKVSRKEKRNFPLILESPSPNQTSLYFCASSFLTGPSGANVLTFGAGSRLTVL.

About this clone: This same CDR3 is encoded by further DNA sequences in the sample. The chain has TRBV11-2 and TRBJ2-1; D unclear. CDR3 length: 10 amino acids. Per germline, CDR1 SGHAT and CDR2 FQNNGV. Trimming cost V 2 bases and J 7 bases, with 0 bases left between them. Here the CDR3 reads CASSLNEQFF. The CDR3 bases are TGTGCCAGCAGCTTAAATGAGCAGTTCTTC.

The CDR3 DNA reads as TGCGCCAGCAGCCAAGATCACCCCGGGAGACTAGCGGGACTTTACAATGAGCAGTTCTTC. It specifies CASSQDHPGRLAGLYNEQFF. The genes are TRBV4-3 and TRBJ2-1, with 11 bases fitting TRBD2. The CDR3 is made up of 20 amino acids. Germline CDR1 LGHNA, CDR2 YSLEER. Germline trimming cut 0 bases from V and 4 bases from J; bases unmatched to any gene: 14.

The chain combines TRBV5-6 with TRBJ1-1; a weak D match, TRBD1 (5 bases). Germline V gene sequence: CDR1 SGHDT, CDR2 YYEEEE. Trimming pared 3 bases from V and 7 bases from J, leaving 22 bases between. The CDR3 length is 16 residues. CDR3 loop: CASSYTGLLTQREAFF. CDR3 DNA: TGTGCCAGCAGCTATACGGGACTCCTCACCCAACGTGAAGCTTTCTTT.

The V and J genes are TRBV19 and TRBJ2-7, with 9 bases fitting TRBD1. CDR3 length equals 15 residues. Losses at the gene ends were 5 bases for V and 5 bases for J; bases not matched to a gene: 10. CDR1 and CDR2 (germline): LNHDA, SQIVND (reference sequence). CDR3 sequence reads: CASSSEETGGNEQYF. The DNA for the CDR3 is TGTGCCAGTAGTTCGGAGGAGACAGGGGGAAACGAGCAGTACTTC.

To note about this clone: Other DNA sequences in this specimen translate into the identical CDR3. This chain connects TRBV27 to TRBJ2-7; D possibly corresponds to TRBD2 (5 bases). Germline CDR1 reads MNHEY; CDR2 reads SMNVEV (reference sequence). The germline V and J ends were trimmed by 3 bases and 2 bases, with 8 bases remaining between them. The length of the CDR3 is 13 residues. The CDR3 spells CASSFGSTYEQYF. CDR3 nucleotides: TGTGCCAGCAGTTTTGGGAGTACCTACGAGCAGTACTTC.

This sequence joins TRBV7-9 and TRBJ2-5; D is unresolved. V lost 3 bases, J lost 0 bases, and 14 bases lay in between. This CDR3 comprises 16 residues. Germline CDR1 SEHNR, CDR2 FQNEAQ (reference sequence). The CDR3 is CASSFGDSWYQETQYF. The CDR3 DNA reads as TGTGCCAGCAGCTTCGGCGACTCGTGGTACCAAGAGACCCAGTACTTC.

The chain uses TRBV27 and TRBJ1-5; D may be TRBD1 (5 bases). Trimming left V 1 base short and J 3 bases short, with 16 bases between. The CDR3 spans 17 residues. Germline CDR1 is MNHEY and CDR2 is SMNVEV (reference sequence). Here the CDR3 DNA reads TGTGCCAGCAGTTTATGGGGGGTTCAGAGTTTCAATCAGCCCCAGCATTTT. Translating gives CASSLWGVQSFNQPQHF.

The rearrangement links TRBV7-2 to TRBJ2-1; 8 bases fit TRBD2. Germline CDR1 SGHTA, CDR2 FQGNSA. V lost 0 bases, J lost 13 bases, and 14 bases stayed unmatched. This CDR3 spans 16 amino acids. This CDR3 reads CASSLAGAGGAGDQFF. DNA of the CDR3: TGTGCCAGCAGCTTAGCGGGGGCCGGGGGAGCGGGAGATCAGTTCTTC.